This T cell receptor beta chain comes out of a study of shared clonotypes between healthy human individuals. Study conclusions and caveats: When compared with the clonotypes that were shared by all four sorted-subset donors, the non-shared clonotypes turned out to have lower generation probabilities.

Germline V lookup: CDR1 LNHNV, CDR2 YYDKDF (reference sequence). The CDR3 has 14 amino acids. The V end lost 3 bases, the J end lost 4 bases, and 12 bases lay between the germline ends. Some clones are missing from TCRdb's copy, which holds only in-frame ones; the method was immunoSEQ multiplex PCR. Here the sample spans millions of clones, 85% to 95% being singletons. Points on this clone: Its antigen is as yet unknown.

The sample comprised naive CD4+ T cells from PBMCs. Specified subset: CD45RA+ positively selected. V is TRBV15 and J is TRBJ1-1, with D maybe TRBD1 (5 bases). This sequence was found in a man aged 18 to 29 in good health. Some clones in this sample may be carry-over from other donors' samples. Here the CDR3 DNA reads TGTGCCACCAGCAGGGGCGGGGGGGGCACTGAAGCTTTCTTT. Encoded protein: CATSRGGGGTEAFF.